These 19 T cell receptor beta chains originate from one sample sequenced in a study of beta chain features in type 1 diabetes. Every bit of the isolated RNA underwent reverse transcription, so sequencing read expressed TCRB transcripts. Data came from immunoSEQ multiplex PCR; TCRdb stores just in-frame clones and leaves some out. The data contain 150,000 to 160,000 clones, around 10% of them singletons. The sequenced sample consisted of central memory CD4+ T cells from blood. Receptors were obtained from a man aged 18 to 29 in good health.

V and J are TRBV10-3 and TRBJ2-3; 9 bases fit TRBD2. The ends lost 7 bases at V and 5 bases at J; junction bases unmatched: 10. Looked up from germline, CDR1 is ENHRY and CDR2 is SYGVKD. This CDR3 region has 15 residues. The CDR3 here is CAITAGGPGGDTQYF. CDR3 nucleotides: TGTGCCATCACCGCGGGAGGGCCGGGGGGAGATACGCAGTATTTT.

This clone was seen only a few times. J is TRBJ2-5 and V is TRBV7-9; TRBD2 might be the D (5 bases). CDR1 and CDR2 from the germline V gene are SEHNR and FQNEAQ (reference sequence). CDR3 length equals 14 residues. The germline V and J ends were trimmed by 4 bases and 5 bases, with 14 bases remaining between them. Here the CDR3 reads CASSYRGTRETQYF. The DNA for the CDR3 is TGTGCCAGCAGCTATCGGGGTACGAGGGAGACCCAGTACTTC.

The chain has TRBV27 and TRBJ1-2; a possible D gene is TRBD1 (5 bases). CDR1 and CDR2 (germline): MNHEY, SMNVEV (reference sequence). V was shortened by 3 bases and J by 2 bases, with 13 bases between the two germline ends. This CDR3 contains 15 residues. Written as DNA, the CDR3 is TGTGCCAGCAGTTTCGAGGGCAGGGCAAACTATGGCTACACCTTC. Translated, it gives CASSFEGRANYGYTF.

The gene calls are TRBV5-6 and TRBJ2-2; weak D call: TRBD1 (6 bases). The V gene lost 6 bases and the J gene lost 2 bases, with 8 bases spanning the gap. Germline V gene data show CDR1 as SGHDT and CDR2 as YYEEEE. CDR3 length: 13 residues. CDR3 DNA sequence: TGTGCCAGCAAAGGGGGAAACACCGGGGAGCTGTTTTTT. Protein: CASKGGNTGELFF. Filled out from reference TRBV5-6 and TRBJ2-2, the complete variable domain reads DAGVTQSPTHLIKTRGQQVTLRCSPKSGHDTVSWYQQALGQGPQFIFQYYEEEERQRGNFPDRFSGHQFPNYSSELNVNALLLGDSALYLCASKGGNTGELFFGEGSRLTVL.

The rearrangement joins TRBV4-3 to TRBJ2-3; tentatively, D is TRBD1 (5 bases). The CDR3 extends over 14 amino acids. CDR1 LGHNA and CDR2 YSLEER come from the germline V gene. Trimming stripped 7 bases from V and 4 bases from J, with 15 bases between. The DNA of the CDR3 is TGCGCCAGCACCAACAGCGTAGGGGCAGATACGCAGTATTTT. This sequence encodes CASTNSVGADTQYF.

The V gene is TRBV7-2, the J gene TRBJ2-7; possible D gene TRBD2, 6 bases. Trimming shortened V by 5 bases and J by 5 bases, and 10 bases separated the two germline ends. The CDR3 spans 12 residues. Germline V gene sequence: CDR1 SGHTA, CDR2 FQGNSA. The CDR3 DNA reads TGTGCCAGCAGCCTTCGGGGGAACGAGCAGTACTTC. This sequence encodes CASSLRGNEQYF.

This clone was picked up a small number of times. This chain uses TRBV5-1 with TRBJ2-4; TRBD2 aligns across 9 bases. V dropped 4 bases and J dropped 1; count of bases not matched to a gene: 6. The CDR3 consists of 16 residues. Looked up from germline, CDR1 is SGHRS and CDR2 is YFSETQ. The CDR3 loop is CASSTGTSNAKNIQYF. CDR3 bases: TGCGCCAGCAGCACCGGGACTAGCAACGCCAAAAACATTCAGTACTTC.

V usage is TRBV7-2 and J usage is TRBJ2-7; D unclear. V was shortened by 5 bases and J by 0 bases, with 8 bases between the two germline ends. The CDR3 loop spans 13 amino acids. Germline V gene sequence: CDR1 SGHTA, CDR2 FQGNSA. CDR3 sequence reads: CASSPYPSYEQYF. The CDR3 DNA follows: TGTGCCAGCAGCCCGTATCCCTCCTACGAGCAGTACTTC.

The chain recombines TRBV6-5 with TRBJ1-1; a weak D match, TRBD1 (5 bases). Per germline, CDR1 MNHEY and CDR2 SVGAGI. The CDR3 sequence is 14 residues long. V was cut by 0 bases and J by 8 bases, with 13 bases left in between. This CDR3 is CASSYSGQGKEAFF. In DNA, the CDR3 is TGTGCCAGCAGTTACTCGGGGCAGGGTAAAGAAGCTTTCTTT.

The rearrangement uses TRBV5-6 and TRBJ1-2; no firm D call. The CDR3 is made up of 13 amino acids. The V end was cut by 1 base, the J end by 4 bases, with 8 bases between. Germline values: CDR1 SGHDT, CDR2 YYEEEE. The CDR3 nucleotides are TGTGCCAGCAGCTTGCTGGATACCTATGGCTACACCTTC. Protein product: CASSLLDTYGYTF. Combining the CDR3 with reference TRBV5-6 and TRBJ1-2 gives the whole variable domain DAGVTQSPTHLIKTRGQQVTLRCSPKSGHDTVSWYQQALGQGPQFIFQYYEEEERQRGNFPDRFSGHQFPNYSSELNVNALLLGDSALYLCASSLLDTYGYTFGSGTRLTVV.

The chain is built from TRBV10-3 and TRBJ1-3; 7 bases fit TRBD1. This CDR3 region has 16 residues. Trimming at V came to 11 bases and at J to 0 bases, leaving 13 bases not matched to a gene. From germline, CDR1 is ENHRY and CDR2 SYGVKD. The CDR3 region has the DNA TGTGCCGTCGAAACGGACAGGATGCTCTCTGGAAACACCATATATTTT. Its translation is CAVETDRMLSGNTIYF.

This clone occurred a few times. The chain uses TRBV7-2 and TRBJ2-5; tentatively, D is TRBD1 (6 bases). Germline V gene sequence: CDR1 SGHTA, CDR2 FQGNSA. This CDR3 has 14 residues. Trimming shortened V by 5 bases and J by 3 bases, and 13 bases separated the two germline ends. The CDR3 here is CASSRRNREETQYF. The DNA of the CDR3 is TGTGCCAGCAGCCGACGGAACAGGGAAGAGACCCAGTACTTC.

The chain joins TRBV5-4 to TRBJ1-4; D is uncertain. Trimming left V 0 bases short and J 0 bases short, with 6 bases between. The CDR3 is 15 amino acids. The germline V gene has CDR1 SGHNT and CDR2 YYREEE (reference sequence). CDR3 coding DNA: TGTGCCAGCAGCTTGGCGGCTTCAACTAATGAAAAACTGTTTTTT. It encodes CASSLAASTNEKLFF.

This chain connects TRBV4-2 to TRBJ2-7, with D perhaps given as TRBD1 or TRBD2 (7 bases each). The V end was cut by 0 bases, the J end by 4 bases, with 16 bases between. This CDR3 comprises 16 residues. Germline assignment: CDR1 LGHNA and CDR2 YNFKEQ. The CDR3 DNA follows: TGTGCCAGCAGCCAAGATCTGGGAGGGGGCGCTTACGAGCAGTACTTC. As protein: CASSQDLGGGAYEQYF.

This clone turned up a few times. The rearrangement joins TRBV5-8 to TRBJ2-4; maybe TRBD1 (6 bases). Trimming took 6 bases from V and 2 from J, leaving 15 bases between them. The CDR3 loop spans 15 amino acids. The germline gives CDR1 SGHTS, CDR2 YDEGEE. CDR3 in amino acids: CASNTRGSTKNIQYF. DNA for the CDR3: TGTGCCAGCAATACCAGGGGTTCAACCAAAAACATTCAGTACTTC. The full variable domain, completed using reference TRBV5-8 and TRBJ2-4, is EAGVTQSPTHLIKTRGQQATLRCSPISGHTSVYWYQQALGLGLQFLLWYDEGEERNRGNFPPRFSGRQFPNYSSELNVNALELEDSALYLCASNTRGSTKNIQYFGAGTRLSVL.

This clone has just a few counts. In nucleotides, the CDR3 is TGTGCCAGCAGCTTGGATAGTGGCTACAATGAGCAGTTCTTC. Translation: CASSLDSGYNEQFF. This chain joins TRBV7-9 and TRBJ2-1; D is ambiguous. Trimming shortened V by 3 bases and J by 3 bases, and 9 bases separated the two germline ends. The germline V gene has CDR1 SEHNR and CDR2 FQNEAQ (reference sequence). The CDR3 runs 14 residues.

The chain uses TRBV4-1 and TRBJ2-2; TRBD1 agrees at 10 bases. The trim removed 3 bases at V and 3 bases at J, leaving 4 bases unmatched. In germline, CDR1 is MGHRA, CDR2 YSYEKL. The CDR3 is 16 amino acids. CDR3 sequence reads: CASSQGQGRDTGELFF. The CDR3 DNA reads as TGCGCCAGCAGCCAGGGACAGGGGCGCGACACCGGGGAGCTGTTTTTT.

This clone was seen only a few times. The J gene is TRBJ2-7, the V gene TRBV5-1, with 8 bases identical to TRBD1. V lost 7 bases, J lost 0 bases, and 6 bases stayed unmatched. The CDR3 totals 14 residues. The germline V gene encodes CDR1 SGHRS and CDR2 YFSETQ. For the CDR3, the DNA is TGCGCCAGCGGTTCCGGGACAGGCTCCTACGAGCAGTACTTC. This codes for CASGSGTGSYEQYF.

The chain couples TRBV4-1 to TRBJ2-5; D is unresolved. The DNA end is a closer match to TRBJ2-7, so the J assignment may be wrong. Germline lookup yields CDR1 MGHRA and CDR2 YSYEKL. This CDR3 comprises 14 residues. The CDR3 reads CASSQVSGAYEQYF. The CDR3 DNA reads as TGCGCCAGCAGCCAAGTTTCAGGAGCCTACGAGCAGTACTTC.